This entry lists 22 T cell receptor beta chains sequenced from one sample in a study of Tregs in tolerant kidney transplant recipients. Method: immunoSEQ multiplex PCR; TCRdb's copy keeps in-frame clones and lacks some. The table includes some 70,000 clones, 85% to 90% detected once. The source was CD4+ T cells from blood, collected before the transplant. These receptors all come from a human donor who received a combined kidney and bone marrow transplant.

Remarks on this clone: The junction departs from germline at one end; a sequencing error may be responsible. The chain joins TRBV6-1 to TRBJ1-1; a possible D gene is TRBD1 (5 bases). The CDR3 covers 14 residues. CDR1 and CDR2 (germline): MNHNS, SASEGT. The CDR3 DNA reads TGTGCCTGCAGACAGAACCTCATGAACACTGAAGCTTTCTTT. It specifies CACRQNLMNTEAFF.

This chain connects TRBV18 to TRBJ2-2; no definite D call. This CDR3 has 15 amino acids. Germline lookup yields CDR1 KGHSH and CDR2 LQKENI. Trimming pared 5 bases from V and 3 bases from J, leaving 13 bases between. The CDR3 DNA follows: TGTGCCAGCTCAATCGGGTGGAAGGACACCGGGGAGCTGTTTTTT. This sequence encodes CASSIGWKDTGELFF.

The chain uses TRBV7-5 and TRBJ2-2; no check of the table's D call, TRBD2, against the DNA was made. TRBV7-5 is a known pseudogene. The CDR3 runs 13 residues. The CDR3 bases are TGTGCCAGAAACGTTAGCGTTGACGGGGAGCTGTTTTTT. Amino acids: CARNVSVDGELFF.

This sequence joins TRBV27 and TRBJ2-7; 8 bases are a match to TRBD1. The J segment lost 3 bases and the V segment lost 4 bases, leaving 14 bases of the junction unmatched. The CDR3 loop spans 17 amino acids. Germline CDR1 MNHEY, CDR2 SMNVEV (reference sequence). DNA for the CDR3: TGTGCCAGCAGTTCTTTTCGAACAGGGGGTATCGTCTACGAGCAGTACTTC. Amino acids: CASSSFRTGGIVYEQYF.

This clone came up a few times. The J gene is TRBJ2-7, the V gene TRBV10-2, with a tentative D call TRBD1 (6 bases). V was shortened by 6 bases and J by 2 bases, with 20 bases between the two germline ends. The CDR3 totals 16 residues. In germline, CDR1 is WSHSY, CDR2 SAAADI. CDR3 protein: CASSSGGSPAPYEQYF. CDR3 in DNA: TGCGCCAGCAGCAGTGGGGGCAGTCCCGCACCCTACGAGCAGTACTTC.

The rearrangement uses TRBV11-1 and TRBJ2-1; possible D gene TRBD1, 6 bases. This CDR3 spans 14 amino acids. Looked up from germline, CDR1 is SGHAT and CDR2 is FQDESV (reference sequence). V was trimmed by 1 base and J by 8 bases, leaving 12 bases between them. CDR3 sequence: CASSLEQGRHEQFF. CDR3 coding DNA: TGTGCCAGCAGCTTAGAACAGGGACGCCATGAGCAGTTCTTC.

The gene calls are TRBV5-1 and TRBJ2-7; 9 bases are shared with TRBD2. V lost 0 bases, J lost 3 bases, and 4 bases stayed unmatched. Germline lookup yields CDR1 SGHRS and CDR2 YFSETQ. The CDR3 contains 15 residues. The CDR3 DNA reads as TGCGCCAGCAGCTTGGGCACTAGCGGGTTCTACGAGCAGTACTTC. Protein sequence: CASSLGTSGFYEQYF.

This chain connects TRBV19 to TRBJ2-7, with a possible D match to TRBD2 (7 bases). V lost 7 bases, J lost 5 bases, and 15 bases lay in between. Germline assignment: CDR1 LNHDA and CDR2 SQIVND (reference sequence). This CDR3 region has 13 residues. CDR3 in DNA: TGTGCCAGTAAGGGGGACTACCAAGACGAGCAGTACTTC. Its translation: CASKGDYQDEQYF.

The chain couples TRBV4-1 to TRBJ2-4, with D possibly TRBD1 on 5 matching bases. The CDR3 runs 15 residues. Germline V CDR1 and CDR2: MGHRA, YSYEKL. V was cut by 1 base and J by 2 bases, with 9 bases left in between. The CDR3 DNA reads as TGCGCCAGCAGCCAAGTGACAGCGTCCAAAAACATTCAGTACTTC. It codes for CASSQVTASKNIQYF.

This chain connects TRBV7-2 to TRBJ2-1; the match to TRBD2 covers 13 bases. V shed 4 bases, J shed 7 bases, and the junction held 4 bases outside the gene matches. The CDR3 totals 15 residues. The germline V gene encodes CDR1 SGHTA and CDR2 FQGNSA. The DNA of the CDR3 is TGTGCCAGCAGCTCCGGGACTAGCGGGATTAATGAGCAGTTCTTC. This sequence encodes CASSSGTSGINEQFF.

This clone has a single count. This chain links TRBV4-1 with TRBJ2-5, with 9 bases matching TRBD2. Germline-derived CDR1 and CDR2 are MGHRA and YSYEKL. The CDR3 totals 15 residues. Losses at the gene ends were 4 bases for V and 5 bases for J; bases not matched to a gene: 8. The CDR3 loop reads CASSLDLAGAETQYF. CDR3 nucleotide sequence: TGCGCCAGCAGCCTTGATTTAGCGGGGGCGGAGACCCAGTACTTC.

The chain joins TRBV6-6 to TRBJ2-7; the match to TRBD2 covers 8 bases. V lost 3 bases and J lost 2; bases outside the gene matches: 6. The CDR3 is 15 amino acids. Germline assignment: CDR1 MNHNY and CDR2 SVGAGI (reference sequence). CDR3 DNA: TGTGCCAGCAGTTATGGACTAGCTCAAACCTACGAGCAGTACTTC. Its translation: CASSYGLAQTYEQYF.

The chain combines TRBV28 with TRBJ2-2, with 7 bases that match TRBD2. This CDR3 region has 15 residues. V lost 3 bases to trimming and J lost 2 bases; unmatched junction nucleotides: 3. From germline, CDR1 is MDHEN and CDR2 SYDVKM. The CDR3 DNA is TGTGCCAGCAGTTTGGGAGGGCGAAACACCGGGGAGCTGTTTTTT. It codes for CASSLGGRNTGELFF.

The chain recombines TRBV28 with TRBJ2-7, with 8 bases fitting TRBD1. This CDR3 has 15 amino acids. Germline V CDR1 and CDR2: MDHEN, SYDVKM. J was trimmed by 5 bases and V by 6 bases; bases with no gene match: 12. CDR3 region: CASSSIGQGPDEQYF. Here the CDR3 DNA reads TGTGCCAGCAGCTCCATAGGACAGGGACCAGACGAGCAGTACTTC. The entire variable domain, with the rest obtained from reference TRBV28 and TRBJ2-7, is as follows: DVKVTQSSRYLVKRTGEKVFLECVQDMDHENMFWYRQDPGLGLRLIYFSYDVKMKEKGDIPEGYSVSREKKERFSLILESASTNQTSMYLCASSSIGQGPDEQYFGPGTRLTVT.

The chain uses TRBV20-1 and TRBJ2-7; D not certain. The V gene lost 3 bases and the J gene lost 6 bases, with 6 bases spanning the gap. The CDR3 contains 10 residues. Germline CDR1 reads DFQATT; CDR2 reads SNEGSKA (reference sequence). The CDR3 region is CSARRSEQYF. The CDR3 DNA reads TGCAGTGCTAGGAGGAGCGAGCAGTACTTC.

This chain connects TRBV11-2 to TRBJ1-1; 8 nucleotides match TRBD1. V trimming: 3 bases; J trimming: 0 bases; junction bases outside the gene matches: 3. Germline V gene lookup returns CDR1 SGHAT and CDR2 FQNNGV. This CDR3 is built from 15 residues. The CDR3 bases are TGTGCCAGCAGCTTCCGGACAGGGCTGAACACTGAAGCTTTCTTT. Protein product: CASSFRTGLNTEAFF.

The chain joins TRBV6-1 to TRBJ2-7; TRBD1 matches 9 bases. CDR3 length: 14 amino acids. The trim removed 8 bases at V and 2 bases at J, leaving 7 bases unmatched. Germline lookup yields CDR1 MNHNS and CDR2 SASEGT. In DNA form, the CDR3 reads TGTGCCAGCCTGGTGGACAGGGGAACCTACGAGCAGTACTTC. Amino acid sequence: CASLVDRGTYEQYF.

The chain is built from TRBV28 and TRBJ1-1; D is uncertain. CDR3 length: 15 residues. Germline V gene lookup returns CDR1 MDHEN and CDR2 SYDVKM. V lost 2 bases and J 4 bases, leaving 14 bases between the germline ends. In DNA, the CDR3 is TGTGCCAGCAGTTTACGACCCCTTGGCGGCACTGAAGCTTTCTTT. Protein: CASSLRPLGGTEAFF.

V and J are TRBV2 and TRBJ2-5, with a tentative D call TRBD1 (5 bases). The CDR3 contains 13 residues. Germline loops: CDR1 SNHLY, CDR2 FYNNEI. V was pared by 4 bases and J by 4 bases, with 10 bases between. The CDR3 region has the DNA TGTGCCAGCAGTGCTAACAGGCCAGAGACCCAGTACTTC. This encodes CASSANRPETQYF.

The chain recombines TRBV5-4 with TRBJ1-4; a weak D match, TRBD1 (5 bases). Per germline, CDR1 SGHNT and CDR2 YYREEE (reference sequence). The length of the CDR3 is 13 residues. The ends were cut back, 4 bases at V and 10 bases at J, with 14 bases in the middle. The CDR3 nucleotides are TGTGCCAGCAGCCCACCGCAGGGAAGAAAACTGTTTTTT. Its translation: CASSPPQGRKLFF.

The rearrangement uses TRBV2 and TRBJ1-3; 8 nucleotides match TRBD1. The CDR3 is made up of 14 amino acids. The germline CDR1 and CDR2 sequences are SNHLY and FYNNEI. Losses at the gene ends were 5 bases for V and 3 bases for J; bases not matched to a gene: 3. The CDR3, as DNA: TGTGCCAGCAGTTTTACAGGGGGTGGAAACACCATATATTTT. It yields the protein CASSFTGGGNTIYF.

V and J are TRBV2 and TRBJ2-2; possible D gene TRBD2, 6 bases. This CDR3 comprises 15 residues. V was pared by 4 bases and J by 0 bases, with 9 bases between. CDR1 SNHLY and CDR2 FYNNEI come from the germline V gene. The CDR3 sequence is CASSGSGPNTGELFF. Written as DNA, the CDR3 is TGTGCCAGCAGTGGTAGCGGACCGAACACCGGGGAGCTGTTTTTT.